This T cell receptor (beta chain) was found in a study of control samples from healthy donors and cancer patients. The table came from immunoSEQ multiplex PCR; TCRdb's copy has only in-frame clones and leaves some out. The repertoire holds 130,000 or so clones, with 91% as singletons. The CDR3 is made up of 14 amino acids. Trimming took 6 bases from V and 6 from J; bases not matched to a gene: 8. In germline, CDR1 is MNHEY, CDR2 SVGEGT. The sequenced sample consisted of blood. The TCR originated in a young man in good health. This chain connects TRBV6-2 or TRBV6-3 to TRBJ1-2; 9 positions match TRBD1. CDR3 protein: CASSLQGAWDGYTF. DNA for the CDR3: TGTGCCAGCAGCCTACAGGGGGCATGGGATGGCTACACCTTC.